A selection of T cell receptor beta chains follows, all from one sample in a study of blood T cell repertoires in COVID-19. The method was immunoSEQ multiplex PCR; TCRdb's version includes in-frame clones alone and lacks a portion of them. The table shows about 100,000 clones, with around three quarters occurring only once. Input material: peripheral blood. The receptors stem from a man between 50 and 59 years old who had recovered from COVID-19. The CDR3 runs from the conserved cysteine through the conserved F or W. Fields, in order: D gene, J gene, V gene, clone size, CDR3 DNA, CDR3 protein. The D gene is left open where the match is weak. The size field is filled for only some rows; it gives once, few, many or a size class.

NA | TRBJ2-3 | TRBV7-2 | few | TGTGCCAGCAGCTTTAGGCCAGAGGCAGATACGCAGTATTTT | CASSFRPEADTQYF
NA | TRBJ1-5 | TRBV6-4 | NA | TGTGCCACCTCACCGACGACAGGAAATCAGCCCCAGCATTTT | CATSPTTGNQPQHF
NA | TRBJ2-1 | TRBV3-1/TRBV3-2 | few | TGTGCCAGCAGCCAATCTATGGTCCAGTTCTTC | CASSQSMVQFF
NA | TRBJ2-7 | TRBV28 | NA | TGTGCCAGCAGTTTCGGGGTTTACAGCGAGCAGTACTTC | CASSFGVYSEQYF
NA | TRBJ1-4 | TRBV30 | NA | TGTGCCTGGAGCGGTCGGGAAAAACTGTTTTTT | CAWSGREKLFF
TRBD2 | TRBJ2-1 | TRBV19 | NA | TGTGCCAGTAGTATAGAGCCCGGGACTAGAGTGTTCTTC | CASSIEPGTRVFF
NA | TRBJ2-5 | TRBV18 | NA | TGTGCCAGCTCCCCAAGGGGGTCGTCTTCGCAAGAGACCCAGTACTTC | CASSPRGSSSQETQYF
TRBD1 | TRBJ1-2 | TRBV10-3 | NA | TGTGCCAGTACAGGGGGAGATGGCTACACCTTC | CASTGGDGYTF
TRBD2 | TRBJ2-1 | TRBV19 | many | TGTGCCAGTAGTATCCTCGGACTAGGCGATGAGCAGTTCTTC | CASSILGLGDEQFF
NA | TRBJ1-1 | TRBV7-8 | NA | TGTGCCAGCAACCCAACAGGGATAGTAGGGGGAACTTGGGCTTTCTTT | CASNPTGIVGGTWAFF
TRBD2 | TRBJ2-7 | TRBV5-4 | few | TGTGCCAGCAGCTTGCCGGGACTAGCGGGAGATAAGCAGTACTTC | CASSLPGLAGDKQYF
NA | TRBJ1-1 | TRBV6-6 | NA | TGTGCCAGCAGTAACGCAGAGAACACTGAAGCTTTCTTT | CASSNAENTEAFF
TRBD2 | TRBJ2-1 | TRBV7-9 | NA | TGTGCCAGCAGCTTTGGCTCTAGCGGGAGGGCCCTTGAGCAGTTCTTC | CASSFGSSGRALEQFF
NA | TRBJ2-5 | TRBV21-1 | NA | TGTGCCAGCAGCCCCCGACTTCCCCCGGGGACTCAAGAGACCCAGTACTTC | CASSPRLPPGTQETQYF
NA | TRBJ2-5 | TRBV14 | once | TGTGCCAGCAGCCAAATAAGGGGGGGGACCCAGTACTTC | CASSQIRGGTQYF
NA | TRBJ1-2 | TRBV7-3 | NA | TGTGCCAGCAGCTTAACAGGAGACGCTAACTATGGCTACACCTTC | CASSLTGDANYGYTF
NA | TRBJ1-5 | TRBV5-5 | few | TGTGCCAGCAGCTCGACAGCCCTTAATCAGCCCCAGCATTTT | CASSSTALNQPQHF
NA | TRBJ2-7 | TRBV12-3/TRBV12-4 | NA | TGTGCCAGCAGCCAATCCTACGAGCAGTACTTC | CASSQSYEQYF
NA | TRBJ1-4 | TRBV6-5 | NA | TGTGCCAGCAGATTTCAGGGATTTAATGAAAAACTGTTTTTT | CASRFQGFNEKLFF
NA | TRBJ1-5 | TRBV5-5 | NA | TGTGCCAGCAGCAACCGGGAGCAAGGGCCCCAGCATTTT | CASSNREQGPQHF